The following is a T cell receptor beta chain sequence with its context. The antigen it binds to is not known. No clone much larger than this one lies a single base away; base qualities are absent. The data stem from a study of blood T cell repertoires in COVID-19 (TCRdb year 2020). About the study as a whole: Collaborator samples came from the United States, Italy and Spain and covered acute and convalescent phases of COVID-19. Nearly every sample came with metadata listing a de-identified subject ID, COVID-19 status, age in years and sex. Where available, HLA class I and class II types were taken from metadata supplied by the sample provider and were not determined by assay-based typing. The material from the prospective study consisted of cDNA or gDNA derived from T cells, B-cell-depleted T cells, or PBMCs. A freely available public database, intended as a resource for researchers studying the immune response to SARS-CoV-2, is where the repertoires were released. The dataset comprised deeply sampled blood TCRbeta repertoires from subjects exposed to, actively infected with, or recovered from COVID-19. Samples came from the ongoing ImmuneRACE study (first 160 participants) plus 1,254 subjects from 6 global collaborators. Beyond this particular receptor, the publication reports: How much clinical and demographic metadata was included differed by source and by participant, and the metadata was provided uncurated.

The immunoSEQ Assay, a bias-controlled multiplex PCR, was used to amplify TCRbeta CDR3 regions from genomic DNA. In the original analysis: Nucleated cell counts per sample were estimated from amplification of reference gene primers within the assay. Sequence reads were collapsed and filtered to measure the absolute abundance of every unique TCRbeta CDR3 rearrangement. For each sample, productive Simpson clonality was calculated as the square root of Simpson's diversity index over productive rearrangements. The clones in this table, taken by TCRdb from immuneACCESS, are in-frame only. Not every clone is retained; where verified, under half of the shortfall comes from an unresolved V gene, and the cause of the rest is unknown. The V and J calls and clone size are taken from that table; D and trimming were inferred from the DNA. The sample table lists about 260,000 clones, 88% of them with a count of one. The ten largest clones represent about 9.4% of the sample.

The CDR3 covers 15 residues, taking in both the cysteine and the phenylalanine. The kept DNA is CDR3 alone, 45 bases in frame from the first base. CDR1 SGHTA and CDR2 FQGNSA were looked up in the germline V gene. Germline trimming: 1 base from V, 7 bases from J; junction bases outside gene matches: 6. In Seattle, one collaborating source enrolled patients while the infection was active and tracked those patients longitudinally over the course of disease. Collaborating institutions collected whole blood in K2EDTA tubes following their own protocols. For TCRbeta analysis, collaborators shipped samples in one of three forms: frozen whole blood, isolated PBMCs, or DNA extracted from either of those sample types.

Material: peripheral blood. The clonotype was recovered from a woman in her sixties or seventies with COVID-19, enrolled during active disease. The chain uses TRBV7-2 and TRBJ2-1; 8 of the junction bases match TRBD1. The CDR3 has the sequence CASSLVQTGVNEQFF. The DNA sequence follows: TGTGCCAGCAGCTTAGTCCAGACAGGGGTTAATGAGCAGTTCTTC.